The present entry profiles one T cell receptor beta chain with its context. The sample originates from a study of monozygotic twins with inflammatory bowel disease. TCRalpha and TCRbeta cDNA went through two nested PCRs of approximately 16 and 10 cycles. With the 5' RACE reads reprocessed, TCRdb shows one record per CDR3 protein and no DNA. Its listing shows about 380,000 distinct CDR3 sequences. Per donor, under 3 ml of blood was collected and frozen. Germline lookup yields CDR1 SGHTA and CDR2 FQGNSA. The CDR3 totals 16 residues. Source material: blood. This chain connects TRBV7-2 to TRBJ2-7; TCRdb's assignment of TRBD1 cannot be checked, as there is no DNA. This clonotype originated in a human donor with ulcerative colitis or Crohn's disease, or a healthy co-twin of an affected twin (not recorded which). The CDR3 here is CASSPQVGRRLYEQYF.